Listed below are T cell receptor beta chains from one sample, sequenced in a study of T cell repertoires in cytomegalovirus infection. MiXCR, applied by TCRdb to the reads, yields one record per CDR3 protein. The table has more than 400,000 distinct CDR3 sequences, 26% seen once. Material: PBMCs. These receptors were obtained from a human donor in good health (CMV status not recorded). Some clones in this sample may be carry-over from other donors' samples. Both conserved end residues are part of each CDR3. D genes are given only for firm matches. Clone size, where shown, is once, few, many, or a class for clones that have expanded.

cdr3_aa cdr3_nt v_call clone_size d_call cdr3_length j_call
CASSFLGYGSSYNEQFF TGCGCCAGCAGCTTTTTGGGGTACGGTAGCTCCTACAATGAGCAGTTCTTC TRBV5-1 . . 17 TRBJ2-1
CASSSFAGFTYEQYF TGTGCCAGCAGCTCCTTCGCGGGGTTCACCTACGAGCAGTACTTC TRBV7-2 . . 15 TRBJ2-7
CASRFSEETQYF TGTGCCAGCAGGTTCAGCGAAGAGACCCAGTACTTC TRBV12-3/TRBV12-4 few . 12 TRBJ2-5
CAISPGLEADTQYF TGTGCCATCAGTCCGGGACTAGAGGCAGATACGCAGTATTTT TRBV10-3 . TRBD2 14 TRBJ2-3
CASSPRGSQPQHF TGTGCCAGCAGCCCCCGGGGGAGCCAGCCCCAGCATTTT TRBV7-8 many . 13 TRBJ1-5
CAITGQTNTGELFF TGTGCCATCACCGGACAAACGAACACCGGGGAGCTGTTTTTT TRBV10-3 . . 14 TRBJ2-2
CASSFSQGTEAFF TGTGCCAGCAGCTTCAGTCAGGGGACTGAAGCTTTCTTT TRBV7-2 . . 13 TRBJ1-1
CASSQAANEKLFF TGCGCCAGCAGCCAAGCCGCTAATGAAAAACTGTTTTTT TRBV4-1 . . 13 TRBJ1-4
CASSLPLSTDTQYF TGTGCCAGTAGTTTGCCACTAAGCACAGATACGCAGTATTTT TRBV19 . . 14 TRBJ2-3
CASSLAGATIDGYTF TGTGCCAGCAGCTTAGCAGGGGCAACCATCGATGGCTACACCTTC TRBV7-2 many . 15 TRBJ1-2
CASSLSGLQGGLGVF TGTGCCAGCAGTTTATCCGGACTACAAGGAGGGCTAGGAGTCTTC TRBV27 few . 15 TRBJ2-1
CASSDRTGTAVSNQPQHF TGTGCCAGCAGCGATCGAACCGGGACAGCAGTTAGCAATCAGCCCCAGCATTTT TRBV6-6 . TRBD1 18 TRBJ1-5
CASSSGLAVFQETQYF TGTGCCAGCAGTTCCGGACTAGCGGTGTTCCAAGAGACCCAGTACTTC TRBV6-2/TRBV6-3 many TRBD2 16 TRBJ2-5
CASRPQTGNPTDTQYF TGTGCCAGCAGGCCCCAAACTGGAAACCCGACAGATACGCAGTATTTT TRBV3-1 . . 16 TRBJ2-3
CASSLGGPGGDVIGYTF TGTGCCAGCAGCTTAGGGGGGCCAGGGGGCGATGTAATTGGCTACACCTTC TRBV7-2 many TRBD1 17 TRBJ1-2
CASSARTGGGEKLFF TGTGCCAGCAGCGCCCGGACAGGGGGGGGTGAAAAACTGTTTTTT TRBV7-9 . TRBD1 15 TRBJ1-4
CSARQTNSYNEQFF TGCAGTGCTAGACAGACTAACTCCTACAATGAGCAGTTCTTC TRBV20-1 . . 14 TRBJ2-1
CASTLGTVNTEAFF TGTGCCAGCACTCTCGGGACGGTGAACACTGAAGCTTTCTTT TRBV12-3/TRBV12-4 few . 14 TRBJ1-1
CASSWQGPEKLFF TGCGCCAGCAGCTGGCAGGGACCAGAAAAACTGTTTTTT TRBV5-1 . . 13 TRBJ1-4
CASSFETGPAYGYTF TGTGCCAGCAGTTTCGAGACAGGTCCCGCTTATGGCTACACCTTC TRBV12-3/TRBV12-4 . . 15 TRBJ1-2
CASSRGQIQETQYF TGTGCCAGCAGCAGGGGCCAAATCCAAGAGACCCAGTACTTC TRBV6-1 . . 14 TRBJ2-5
CASSQEVPSEQYF TGCGCCAGCAGCCAGGAGGTGCCGTCAGAGCAGTACTTC TRBV5-1 few . 13 TRBJ2-7
CASSLAFHTGELFF TGCGCCAGCAGCTTGGCTTTTCACACCGGGGAGCTGTTTTTT TRBV5-1 few . 14 TRBJ2-2
CASSLLREGADTQYF TGTGCCAGCAGTCTGTTGCGGGAGGGGGCAGATACGCAGTATTTT TRBV27 many TRBD2 15 TRBJ2-3
CASSSTRGRANEKLFF TGTGCCAGCAGCTCGACCAGGGGGCGAGCTAATGAAAAACTGTTTTTT TRBV7-9 few TRBD1 16 TRBJ1-4
CASSSGVGYEQYF TGTGCCAGCAGCTCAGGGGTCGGGTACGAGCAGTACTTC TRBV7-2 many . 13 TRBJ2-7
CASSLAGSSGAYEQYF TGTGCCAGCAGCTTAGCGGGATCCAGCGGTGCCTACGAGCAGTACTTC TRBV7-2 many . 16 TRBJ2-7
CSVRQALNTEAFF TGCAGCGTCCGACAGGCGCTGAACACTGAAGCTTTCTTT TRBV29-1 . . 13 TRBJ1-1
CASSFGTKETQYF TGTGCCAGCAGCTTCGGGACCAAAGAGACCCAGTACTTC TRBV7-3 many . 13 TRBJ2-5
CSARPIGNEKLFF TGCAGTGCTAGACCGATAGGTAATGAAAAACTGTTTTTT TRBV20-1 . . 13 TRBJ1-4
CSADGAGGPYNEQFF TGCAGTGCTGATGGGGCGGGAGGGCCTTACAATGAGCAGTTCTTC TRBV20-1 few TRBD2 15 TRBJ2-1
CASSGRLAGSPYEQYF TGTGCCAGTAGTGGCAGACTAGCGGGAAGTCCCTACGAGCAGTACTTC TRBV19 . TRBD2 16 TRBJ2-7
CSVGPGGTEAFF TGCAGCGTTGGTCCGGGGGGGACTGAAGCTTTCTTT TRBV29-1 . . 12 TRBJ1-1
CAWSGQGSEAFF TGTGCCTGGAGTGGACAGGGGTCTGAAGCTTTCTTT TRBV30 . TRBD1 12 TRBJ1-1
CASSLRAQGPYEQYF TGTGCCAGCAGCTTACGAGCCCAGGGGCCCTACGAGCAGTACTTC TRBV7-8 many . 15 TRBJ2-7
CASSGARVDQYF TGTGCCAGCAGTGGCGCACGTGTCGACCAGTACTTC TRBV28 . . 12 TRBJ2-5
CASSIATSSYNEQFF TGTGCCAGTAGTATAGCCACGAGCTCCTACAATGAGCAGTTCTTC TRBV19 . . 15 TRBJ2-1
CASSGLTSGGTGELFF TGTGCCAGCAGCGGACTGACTAGCGGGGGCACCGGGGAGCTGTTTTTT TRBV9 . TRBD2 16 TRBJ2-2
CASSGSGTRLSYEQYF TGTGCCAGCAGCGGATCTGGGACTAGACTCTCCTACGAGCAGTACTTC TRBV5-6 . TRBD2 16 TRBJ2-7
CAIQGLVLFF TGTGCCATCCAAGGTCTAGTACTCTTCTTC TRBV2 . . 10 TRBJ2-1
CSATPLAGGYNEQFF TGCAGTGCTACCCCACTAGCGGGAGGATACAATGAGCAGTTCTTC TRBV20-1 few TRBD2 15 TRBJ2-1
CASSLAGTSGAYNEQFF TGCGCCAGCAGCTTGGCCGGGACTAGCGGGGCCTACAATGAGCAGTTCTTC TRBV5-1 . TRBD2 17 TRBJ2-1
CASSLNQRGDTQYF TGTGCCAGCAGCTTAAACCAGCGGGGAGATACGCAGTATTTT TRBV7-3 many TRBD2 14 TRBJ2-3
CASSQDGRGARETQYF TGTGCCAGCAGCCAAGACGGTCGGGGGGCCCGGGAGACCCAGTACTTC TRBV14 few . 16 TRBJ2-5
CASRGVFEASYNSPLHF TGCGCCAGCAGGGGGGTCTTCGAGGCGTCCTATAATTCACCCCTCCACTTT TRBV5-1 few . 17 TRBJ1-6
CASSFGLEDTQYF TGTGCCAGCAGTTTTGGGCTAGAGGATACGCAGTATTTT TRBV12-3/TRBV12-4 . . 13 TRBJ2-3